The 25 T cell receptor beta chains below were found in one sample sequenced in a study of shared clonotypes between healthy human individuals. The table came from immunoSEQ multiplex PCR; TCRdb's copy has only in-frame clones and leaves some out. The sample records approximately 700,000 clones, about 80% being singletons. Material for sequencing was memory CD4+ T cells sorted from blood. Indicated subset: CD45RA-negative fraction. Receptors were obtained from a woman in her twenties or thirties in good health.

The sample holds a few counts of this clone. The chain has TRBV5-6 and TRBJ1-2, with TRBD1 identical over 7 bases. With 6 bases clipped from V and 4 bases from J, the junction kept 15 bases outside the gene matches. The CDR3 has 16 residues. Germline lookup yields CDR1 SGHDT and CDR2 YYEEEE. The CDR3: CASNTIGDPGGYGYTF. DNA for the CDR3: TGTGCCAGCAACACCATCGGGGACCCAGGGGGCTATGGCTACACCTTC.

The chain is built from TRBV11-2 and TRBJ1-2; D not certain. Germline lookup yields CDR1 SGHAT and CDR2 FQNNGV. V lost 8 bases and J lost 6, with 13 bases in between. This CDR3 has 12 amino acids. CDR3 in amino acids: CASRRSPHGYTF. CDR3 nucleotides: TGTGCCAGCCGCCGCTCCCCGCATGGCTACACCTTC.

The rearrangement joins TRBV4-1 to TRBJ1-2, with TRBD1 matching 9 bases. Germline CDR1 and CDR2: MGHRA and YSYEKL. This CDR3 comprises 15 residues. V dropped 4 bases and J dropped 8; count of bases not matched to a gene: 11. CDR3 DNA: TGCGCCAGCAGCCGAACGAACAGGGGGCTTTACGGCTACACCTTC. The encoded protein is CASSRTNRGLYGYTF.

Note on this clone: At the DNA level, this CDR3 is encoded by other sequences in the same sample as well. V gene TRBV5-5 combines with J gene TRBJ2-7, with 9 bases aligning to TRBD1. Germline V gene lookup returns CDR1 SGHKS and CDR2 YYEKEE (reference sequence). The V gene end was trimmed by 0 bases and the J gene end by 2 bases; junction bases not matched to a gene: 3. The CDR3 length is 15 residues. CDR3: CASSLAGTGTYEQYF. CDR3 bases: TGTGCCAGCAGCTTGGCAGGGACAGGGACCTACGAGCAGTACTTC. The entire variable domain, with the rest obtained from reference TRBV5-5 and TRBJ2-7, is as follows: DAGVTQSPTHLIKTRGQQVTLRCSPISGHKSVSWYQQVLGQGPQFIFQYYEKEERGRGNFPDRFSARQFPNYSSELNVNALLLGDSALYLCASSLAGTGTYEQYFGPGTRLTVT.

The rearrangement links TRBV6-1 to TRBJ1-4, with TRBD1 as a possible D gene (5 bases). Between the trimmed V and J ends, which lost 11 bases and 10 bases, there was a span of 14 bases. Per germline, CDR1 MNHNS and CDR2 SASEGT. The CDR3 totals 11 residues. Here the CDR3 DNA reads TGTGCCGCGACTGATCAGGGAAAACTGTTTTTT. Translated, it gives CAATDQGKLFF.

This chain joins TRBV4-2 and TRBJ2-7, with D perhaps TRBD1 (5 bases). Looked up from germline, CDR1 is LGHNA and CDR2 is YNFKEQ. Deletions cut 1 base from V and 1 base from J, with 11 bases between. There are 15 residues in the CDR3. The CDR3 here is CASSQVGQGSYEQYF. As DNA, the CDR3 is TGTGCCAGCAGCCAAGTTGGGCAGGGATCCTACGAGCAGTACTTC.

The rearrangement uses TRBV2 and TRBJ2-3; 7 bases map to TRBD2. The junction had 7 bases not matched to a gene; V was cut back by 7 bases and J by 6 bases. The germline gives CDR1 SNHLY, CDR2 FYNNEI. This CDR3 is built from 13 residues. The CDR3 DNA reads TGTGCCAGCAAGGGGACTACGTCGGATACGCAGTATTTT. It encodes CASKGTTSDTQYF. The full variable domain, in which reference TRBV2 and TRBJ2-3 provide the parts outside the CDR3, is EPEVTQTPSHQVTQMGQEVILRCVPISNHLYFYWYRQILGQKVEFLVSFYNNEISEKSEIFDDQFSVERPDGSNFTLKIRSTKLEDSAMYFCASKGTTSDTQYFGPGTRLTVL.

This chain uses TRBV14 with TRBJ1-2; D not resolved. The length of the CDR3 is 15 residues. Per germline, CDR1 SGHDN and CDR2 FVKESK. Trimming took 4 bases from V and 4 from J, leaving 16 bases between them. CDR3 bases: TGTGCCAGCAGCCCGAGGAGTCCCCTCCGCTATGGCTACACCTTC. Translated: CASSPRSPLRYGYTF.

This chain's CDR3 is CASRPFAGLGEQYF. The CDR3 nucleotides read TGTGCCAGCAGGCCCTTCGCGGGGTTGGGCGAGCAGTACTTC. The chain combines TRBV6-1 with TRBJ2-5; D might be TRBD2 (6 bases). The DNA end is more similar to TRBJ2-7, so the J call may be wrong. CDR3 length equals 14 residues. Germline values: CDR1 MNHNS, CDR2 SASEGT.

V gene TRBV6-5 combines with J gene TRBJ1-2; 8 bases are shared with TRBD1. CDR1 and CDR2 from the germline V gene are MNHEY and SVGAGI. V lost 7 bases and J lost 4; bases outside the gene matches: 5. The CDR3 runs 13 residues. As DNA, the CDR3 is TGTGCCAGCACTAGACAGGGGAGCTATGGCTACACCTTC. Its protein product is CASTRQGSYGYTF.

The chain links TRBV18 to TRBJ2-7; a possible D gene is TRBD1 (5 bases). CDR1 is KGHSH and CDR2 is LQKENI in the germline V gene. The CDR3 runs 18 residues. Trimming stripped 3 bases from V and 7 bases from J, with 28 bases between. The CDR3 DNA reads as TGTGCCAGCTCACCCACTCCGACAGTCCTGAAAGACCTACGGGAGCAGTACTTC. Residues: CASSPTPTVLKDLREQYF.

The chain couples TRBV2 to TRBJ1-2; D not resolved. Germline CDR1 reads SNHLY; CDR2 reads FYNNEI. Trimming took 7 bases from V and 1 from J, leaving 10 bases between them. The CDR3 runs to 13 residues. The CDR3, as DNA: TGTGCCAGCAACGGGCAGCGTAACTATGGCTACACCTTC. Amino acid sequence: CASNGQRNYGYTF.

The chain joins TRBV28 to TRBJ1-4; no clear D gene. The V gene's germline CDR1 is MDHEN and CDR2 SYDVKM. The CDR3 loop spans 13 amino acids. Trimming took off 3 bases at V and 4 bases at J, with 6 bases between the two ends. The CDR3 DNA sequence: TGTGCCAGCAGTTTGGGATTTAATGAAAAACTGTTTTTT. Translation: CASSLGFNEKLFF.

The chain couples TRBV4-2 to TRBJ2-2; tentative D call: TRBD1 (5 bases). Germline loops: CDR1 LGHNA, CDR2 YNFKEQ. The ends were cut back, 0 bases at V and 6 bases at J, with 11 bases in the middle. The length of the CDR3 is 15 residues. The CDR3 nucleotides are TGTGCCAGCAGCCAAGATATAACAGGAGCCGGGGAGCTGTTTTTT. It codes for CASSQDITGAGELFF.

The chain employs TRBV6-4 and TRBJ2-1; D is unclear. V was cut by 5 bases and J by 0 bases, with 11 bases left in between. This CDR3 has 15 residues. Per the germline V gene, CDR1 is MRHNA and CDR2 is SNTAGT. CDR3 in DNA: TGTGCCAGCAGTAGTTCAGATAGCTCCTACAATGAGCAGTTCTTC. Translated: CASSSSDSSYNEQFF.

This clone has just a few counts. The same CDR3 can be traced to other DNA sequences in this sample. The chain is built from TRBV2 and TRBJ1-3, with a tentative D call TRBD1 (6 bases). The CDR3 loop spans 13 amino acids. V was pared by 6 bases and J by 4 bases, with 10 bases between. Per germline, CDR1 SNHLY and CDR2 FYNNEI. The CDR3 here is CASRQGSGNTIYF. CDR3 bases: TGTGCCAGCAGACAGGGTTCCGGAAACACCATATATTTT. The full variable domain, rest sourced from reference TRBV2 and TRBJ1-3, is EPEVTQTPSHQVTQMGQEVILRCVPISNHLYFYWYRQILGQKVEFLVSFYNNEISEKSEIFDDQFSVERPDGSNFTLKIRSTKLEDSAMYFCASRQGSGNTIYFGEGSWLTVV.

This clone was counted a single time. The chain links TRBV5-5 to TRBJ2-5; D not resolved. CDR1 SGHKS and CDR2 YYEKEE come from the germline V gene (reference sequence). The CDR3 has 15 residues. Trimming took 1 base from V and 2 from J, leaving 12 bases between them. CDR3 sequence (DNA): TGTGCCAGCAGCTTGAGTTGGGTGAGGCAAGAGACCCAGTACTTC. It translates to CASSLSWVRQETQYF.

The CDR3 spells CAWSTWVGETQYF. The DNA for the CDR3 is TGTGCCTGGAGTACATGGGTTGGGGAGACCCAGTACTTC. The chain is built from TRBV30 and TRBJ2-5; no clear D. From germline, CDR1 is GTSNPN and CDR2 SVGIG (reference sequence). Trimming removed 2 bases from V and 5 bases from J, with 12 bases in between. This CDR3 has 13 amino acids. The entire variable domain, with the rest obtained from reference TRBV30 and TRBJ2-5, is as follows: SQTIHQWPATLVQPVGSPLSLECTVEGTSNPNLYWYRQAAGRGLQLLFYSVGIGQISSEVPQNLSASRPQDRQFILSSKKLLLSDSGFYLCAWSTWVGETQYFGPGTRLLVL.

This sequence joins TRBV6-6 and TRBJ1-5, with 8 bases identical to TRBD1. With V trimmed by 8 bases and J by 4 bases, 1 base remained unmatched. The CDR3 has 12 residues. Germline lookup yields CDR1 MNHNY and CDR2 SVGAGI (reference sequence). CDR3 in DNA: TGTGCCAGCGGGACAGGTAATCAGCCCCAGCATTTT. Its protein product is CASGTGNQPQHF.

The J gene is TRBJ2-1, the V gene TRBV6-6, with D unresolved. V was pared by 6 bases and J by 7 bases, with 13 bases between. The length of the CDR3 is 13 residues. CDR1 and CDR2 (germline): MNHNY, SVGAGI (reference sequence). The CDR3 region has the DNA TGTGCCAGCAGAGCAAATTTGGTGAATGAGCAGTTCTTC. Translating it yields CASRANLVNEQFF.

V usage is TRBV5-1 and J usage is TRBJ2-7, with D perhaps matching TRBD1 (5 bases). CDR1 SGHRS and CDR2 YFSETQ come from the germline V gene. CDR3 length equals 16 residues. The V end lost 3 bases, the J end lost 7 bases, and 23 bases lay between the germline ends. CDR3 coding DNA: TGCGCCAGCAGCTCCCGGGCAACAGGAGCCCAGGGTGAGCAGTACTTC. It encodes CASSSRATGAQGEQYF. Complete variable domain (other parts from reference TRBV5-1 and TRBJ2-7): KAGVTQTPRYLIKTRGQQVTLSCSPISGHRSVSWYQQTPGQGLQFLFEYFSETQRNKGNFPGRFSGRQFSNSRSEMNVSTLELGDSALYLCASSSRATGAQGEQYFGPGTRLTVT.

The V call is TRBV12-5, the J call TRBJ2-1, with a tentative D call TRBD2 (7 bases). Germline assignment: CDR1 LGHNT and CDR2 FRNRAP. This CDR3 comprises 16 residues. The V gene lost 0 bases and the J gene lost 3 bases, with 12 bases spanning the gap. CDR3 loop: CASGLVRGGGYNEQFF. Here the CDR3 DNA reads TGTGCTAGTGGTTTGGTACGGGGAGGGGGCTACAATGAGCAGTTCTTC.

The chain carries TRBV10-3 and TRBJ2-7; 10 bases agree with TRBD2. V shed 1 base and J 1 base; nucleotides not matched to a gene: 1. The germline gives CDR1 ENHRY, CDR2 SYGVKD. The CDR3 totals 15 residues. The DNA of the CDR3 is TGTGCCATCAGTGAGTTAGCGGGAGGTTCCTACGAGCAGTACTTC. Translating it yields CAISELAGGSYEQYF.

The count of this clone is one. This sample includes further DNA sequences coding for the same CDR3. J is TRBJ2-7 and V is TRBV2; D tentatively reads TRBD1 or TRBD2 (5 bases each). V gave up 2 bases and J gave up 3 bases, with 11 bases separating them. The germline V gene encodes CDR1 SNHLY and CDR2 FYNNEI. There are 14 residues in the CDR3. This chain's CDR3 is CASSERGSNYEQYF. CDR3 sequence (DNA): TGTGCCAGCAGTGAACGGGGCAGTAACTACGAGCAGTACTTC.

V is TRBV5-1 and J is TRBJ1-2; no reliable D call. Trimming stripped 4 bases from V and 6 bases from J, with 10 bases between. The CDR3 is made up of 12 amino acids. Looked up from germline, CDR1 is SGHRS and CDR2 is YFSETQ. In nucleotides, the CDR3 is TGCGCCAGCAGCGTGGCGGGGAATGGCTACACCTTC. Translating gives CASSVAGNGYTF.